The 25 T cell receptor beta chains reported below all come from one sample, sequenced in a study of Tregs in tolerant kidney transplant recipients. The data were produced by immunoSEQ multiplex PCR, yet TCRdb's version contains in-frame clones alone and is incomplete. The table lists approximately 41,000 clones, around 95% of them singletons. No cognate antigen is known for these TCRs. The specimen sequenced was Tregs from blood cultured with allogeneic cells. These receptors came from a human donor in good health.

V usage is TRBV2 and J usage is TRBJ2-7; D not certain. CDR3 length: 14 residues. The V gene's germline CDR1 is SNHLY and CDR2 FYNNEI. Trimming removed 7 bases from V and 3 bases from J, with 16 bases in between. Written as DNA, the CDR3 is TGTGCCAGCACAGGTCAAGGCGCCTTCTACGAGCAGTACTTC. Translated, it gives CASTGQGAFYEQYF.

The CDR3, as DNA: TGTGCCAGCAGCGTAGACTTGCAGGGTTACACTGAAGCTTTCTTT. Translation: CASSVDLQGYTEAFF. The chain recombines TRBV9 with TRBJ1-1; TRBD1 might be the D (5 bases). The V gene lost 0 bases and the J gene lost 3 bases, with 12 bases spanning the gap. The CDR3 spans 15 residues. Germline assignment: CDR1 SGDLS and CDR2 YYNGEE.

This clone was observed a handful of times. The chain recombines TRBV7-8 with TRBJ1-2; 7 bases are shared with TRBD1. V gave up 5 bases and J gave up 4 bases; unmatched junction bases: 16. This CDR3 comprises 17 residues. CDR1 is SGHVS and CDR2 is FQNEAQ in the germline V gene. In DNA form, the CDR3 reads TGTGCCAGCAGCCCCGCAGGGGGGATAGGAGGAGGCTATGGCTACACCTTC. This translates into CASSPAGGIGGGYGYTF.

V and J are TRBV5-8 and TRBJ2-5; D gene uncertain. With 5 bases removed from V and 2 bases from J, the gap between germline ends came to 13 bases. CDR1 and CDR2 from the germline V gene are SGHTS and YDEGEE. This CDR3 is built from 14 residues. Here the CDR3 reads CASSIGQLQETQYF. In nucleotides, the CDR3 is TGTGCCAGCAGTATAGGTCAGCTTCAAGAGACCCAGTACTTC. Using reference TRBV5-8 and TRBJ2-5 for the parts outside the CDR3, the full variable domain is EAGVTQSPTHLIKTRGQQATLRCSPISGHTSVYWYQQALGLGLQFLLWYDEGEERNRGNFPPRFSGRQFPNYSSELNVNALELEDSALYLCASSIGQLQETQYFGPGTRLLVL.

The CDR3 DNA is TGTGCCAAGGTGGGGGGTGACTATGGCTACACCTTC. It codes for CAKVGGDYGYTF. V usage is TRBV2 and J usage is TRBJ1-2, with D maybe TRBD1 (5 bases). This CDR3 is built from 12 residues. Trimming took off 10 bases at V and 3 bases at J, with 12 bases between the two ends. Germline V lookup: CDR1 SNHLY, CDR2 FYNNEI.

The genes are TRBV7-8 and TRBJ2-7; D call uncertain. Per germline, CDR1 SGHVS and CDR2 FQNEAQ. CDR3 size: 11 residues. The V gene lost 5 bases and the J gene lost 1 base, with 3 bases spanning the gap. CDR3 loop: CASSPSYEQYF. CDR3 bases: TGTGCCAGCAGCCCTTCCTACGAGCAGTACTTC.

The chain combines TRBV18 with TRBJ2-2; D unclear. Germline V CDR1 and CDR2: KGHSH, LQKENI. There are 15 residues in the CDR3. V lost 1 base, J lost 2 bases, and 8 bases lay in between. The CDR3 DNA sequence: TGTGCCAGCTCACCACATCTGATCAACACCGGGGAGCTGTTTTTT. Amino acid sequence: CASSPHLINTGELFF.

V gene TRBV15 combines with J gene TRBJ1-3; D gene unclear. Germline assignment: CDR1 LNHNV and CDR2 YYDKDF (reference sequence). The germline V and J ends were trimmed by 2 bases and 0 bases, with 8 bases remaining between them. This CDR3 region has 15 residues. CDR3 sequence: CATSRSRSSGNTIYF. The DNA of the CDR3 is TGTGCCACCAGCAGATCAAGGAGCTCTGGAAACACCATATATTTT.

V and J are TRBV7-6 and TRBJ1-2, with TRBD1 identical over 7 bases. Germline V gives CDR1 SGHVS, CDR2 FNYEAQ. Trimming at V came to 2 bases and at J to 0 bases, leaving 6 bases not matched to a gene. The CDR3 loop spans 16 amino acids. This chain's CDR3 is CASSLLSGGANYGYTF. The CDR3 nucleotides read TGTGCCAGCAGCTTACTTTCAGGGGGAGCTAACTATGGCTACACCTTC.

V gene TRBV27 combines with J gene TRBJ2-1; D is possibly TRBD1 or TRBD2 (5 bases each). CDR1 and CDR2 (germline): MNHEY, SMNVEV (reference sequence). This CDR3 comprises 18 residues. V was clipped by 0 bases and J by 5 bases, with 20 bases between them. The CDR3 DNA reads as TGTGCCAGCAGTTTATCCAGGTGGGGCAGGAGGTCTAACAATGAGCAGTTCTTC. Its protein is CASSLSRWGRRSNNEQFF.

The chain joins TRBV5-1 to TRBJ2-3, with D tentatively TRBD2 (5 bases). The V gene lost 9 bases and the J gene lost 4 bases, with 9 bases spanning the gap. CDR1 is SGHRS, CDR2 YFSETQ, per germline. The CDR3 is 11 residues long. Here the CDR3 reads CANPGADTQYF. The CDR3 coding sequence is TGCGCCAACCCCGGGGCAGATACGCAGTATTTT.

V usage is TRBV5-6 and J usage is TRBJ2-7; 12 positions match TRBD2. Germline V lookup: CDR1 SGHDT, CDR2 YYEEEE. The CDR3 consists of 13 residues. J lost 8 bases, V lost 7 bases, and 7 bases had no gene match. The CDR3 sequence is CASGRLAGVKQYF. For the CDR3, the DNA is TGTGCCAGCGGTCGACTAGCGGGAGTGAAGCAGTACTTC.

Concerning this clone: Mismatch with germline at one junction end may stem from a read error. The CDR3 is CASSFLLGTAQNIQYF. The CDR3 nucleotides are TGTGCCAGCAGCTTCCTACTTGGGACAGCCCAAAACATTCAGTACTTC. The chain recombines TRBV7-2 with TRBJ2-4; TRBD1 agrees at 7 bases. Germline-derived CDR1 and CDR2 are SGHTA and FQGNSA. CDR3 length: 16 residues.

Only a few counts were recorded for this clone. This chain connects TRBV6-5 to TRBJ1-4; 7 bases agree with TRBD1. The V and J ends lost 2 bases and 7 bases, in that order; junction bases with no gene match: 10. In germline, CDR1 is MNHEY, CDR2 SVGAGI. The CDR3 is 16 amino acids. CDR3 loop: CASSYRYRGWGEKLFF. CDR3 sequence (DNA): TGTGCCAGCAGTTACCGATACAGGGGCTGGGGTGAAAAACTGTTTTTT.

The DNA for the CDR3 is TGTGCCAGCAGCCCTAGCGGTCCTTACAATGAGCAGTTCTTC. Amino acids: CASSPSGPYNEQFF. The rearrangement uses TRBV11-3 and TRBJ2-1, with 7 bases identical to TRBD2. This CDR3 is 14 amino acids long. With V trimmed by 5 bases and J by 4 bases, 5 bases remained unmatched. Germline loops: CDR1 SGHNT, CDR2 YENEEA. Variable domain in full (rest from reference TRBV11-3 and TRBJ2-1): EAGVVQSPRYKIIEKKQPVAFWCNPISGHNTLYWYLQNLGQGPELLIRYENEEAVDDSQLPKDRFSAERLKGVDSTLKIQPAELGDSAVYLCASSPSGPYNEQFFGPGTRLTVL.

V gene TRBV11-2 combines with J gene TRBJ2-7; D gene uncertain. The length of the CDR3 is 13 residues. Germline CDR1 reads SGHAT; CDR2 reads FQNNGV. The germline V and J ends were trimmed by 5 bases and 4 bases, with 12 bases remaining between them. The CDR3 region is CASSQASYYEQYF. DNA of the CDR3: TGTGCCAGCAGCCAGGCCTCCTATTACGAGCAGTACTTC.

The chain is built from TRBV6-4 and TRBJ1-1; 7 bases match TRBD1. The CDR3 totals 14 residues. Germline V lookup: CDR1 MRHNA, CDR2 SNTAGT. The junction had 8 bases not matched to a gene; V was cut back by 6 bases and J by 4 bases. The CDR3 DNA reads as TGTGCCAGCAGAAGAACAGGGGTCGGCACTGAAGCTTTCTTT. Its protein product is CASRRTGVGTEAFF.

This clone was seen a single time. The CDR3 DNA sequence: TGCGCCAGCAGCGTCCGGGCTAACCCTGGGGACACTGAAGCTTTCTTT. Residues: CASSVRANPGDTEAFF. The chain is built from TRBV5-1 and TRBJ1-1; D gene unclear. The CDR3 extends over 16 amino acids. Germline V lookup: CDR1 SGHRS, CDR2 YFSETQ. The V end lost 4 bases, the J end lost 3 bases, and 19 bases lay between the germline ends. Looking up the rest from reference TRBV5-1 and TRBJ1-1 gives the full variable domain: KAGVTQTPRYLIKTRGQQVTLSCSPISGHRSVSWYQQTPGQGLQFLFEYFSETQRNKGNFPGRFSGRQFSNSRSEMNVSTLELGDSALYLCASSVRANPGDTEAFFGQGTRLTVV.

The chain joins TRBV20-1 to TRBJ2-5; 10 bases fit TRBD1. The ends lost 6 bases at V and 6 bases at J; junction bases unmatched: 1. CDR3 size: 11 residues. Germline lookup yields CDR1 DFQATT and CDR2 SNEGSKA (reference sequence). CDR3 nucleotide sequence: TGCAGTGCGGGACAGGGGCAGACCCAGTACTTC. It yields the protein CSAGQGQTQYF.

The J gene is TRBJ1-5, the V gene TRBV23-1; D is unclear. TRBV23-1 is an ORF, with its function uncertain. V lost 8 bases, J lost 2 bases, and 10 bases lay in between. The CDR3 covers 13 residues. CDR3 loop: CASLVGCNQPQHF. CDR3 sequence (DNA): TGCGCCAGCCTTGTGGGGTGCAATCAGCCCCAGCATTTT.

This chain connects TRBV5-6 to TRBJ1-1; D possibly corresponds to TRBD1 (5 bases). CDR3 length equals 13 residues. Germline-derived CDR1 and CDR2 are SGHDT and YYEEEE. Between the trimmed V and J ends, which lost 3 bases and 1 base, there was a span of 7 bases. As DNA, the CDR3 is TGTGCCAGCAGCTGGGGACGGAACACTGAAGCTTTCTTT. Amino acid sequence: CASSWGRNTEAFF.

The chain is built from TRBV7-9 and TRBJ2-3, with a possible D match to TRBD2 (5 bases). The CDR3 sequence is 17 residues long. Germline-derived CDR1 and CDR2 are SEHNR and FQNEAQ (reference sequence). The V gene lost 0 bases and the J gene lost 1 base, with 14 bases spanning the gap. The CDR3 spells CASSLAYGVDGTDTQYF. The CDR3 DNA reads TGTGCCAGCAGCTTAGCGTACGGGGTCGATGGCACAGATACGCAGTATTTT.

The rearrangement links TRBV9 to TRBJ2-7; tentative D call: TRBD2 (5 bases). The germline CDR1 and CDR2 sequences are SGDLS and YYNGEE. The CDR3 has 13 amino acids. With 2 bases removed from V and 7 bases from J, the gap between germline ends came to 13 bases. The DNA of the CDR3 is TGTGCCAGCAGCGTCTCACTAGTGGCTGAGCAGTACTTC. Translation gives CASSVSLVAEQYF.

The chain is built from TRBV5-1 and TRBJ2-3, with 9 bases matching TRBD2. The CDR3 extends over 17 amino acids. With 4 bases clipped from V and 1 base from J, the junction kept 10 bases outside the gene matches. Germline CDR1 reads SGHRS; CDR2 reads YFSETQ. The CDR3, as DNA: TGCGCCAGCAGCCCCCAGTTGACTAGCGGAGGCACAGATACGCAGTATTTT. Residues: CASSPQLTSGGTDTQYF.

On this clone itself: Other DNA sequences in the same sample also yield this CDR3. This chain links TRBV4-2 with TRBJ2-5; 9 bases line up with TRBD2. The germline V gene has CDR1 LGHNA and CDR2 YNFKEQ. The CDR3 has 16 amino acids. Trimming at V came to 1 base and at J to 4 bases, leaving 7 bases not matched to a gene. The CDR3, as DNA: TGTGCCAGCAGCCAAGCACTAGCGGGTTACCCAGAGACCCAGTACTTC. It encodes CASSQALAGYPETQYF.